The clone carrying this T cell receptor beta chain is a singleton in its sample. A read error may account for a junction end that differs from germline. RNA was extracted from bulk tissue without any cell sorting. The data originate from a study of tumor and adjacent non-tumor tissue in lung cancer. Germline V CDR1 and CDR2: SGHNT, YENEEA. The CDR3 is made up of 17 amino acids. A modified ARM-PCR protocol with three rounds of nested PCR amplified TCRbeta. TCRdb re-analysed the multiplex PCR reads in MiXCR, keeping a single row per CDR3 protein. The sample holds more than 85,000 distinct CDR3 sequences, approximately 82% seen once.

Sequencing was performed on lung tumor tissue. The sequence was obtained from a woman aged 60-70 years with non-small cell lung cancer. V and J are TRBV11-3 and TRBJ2-1; either TRBD1 or TRBD2 may fit D (5 bases each). In DNA, the CDR3 is TGTACCAGCAGCTTAGAGTTGACTAACGGGACCCATAATGAGCAGTTCTTC. Translated, it gives CTSSLELTNGTHNEQFF.